This T cell receptor (beta chain) is from a study of blood T cells in healthy people across ages. A J-beta primer mix and a sample-barcoded 5' primer were used in a second PCR of about 7 to 12 cycles. Using its own MiXCR run on the 5' RACE reads, TCRdb lists one record per CDR3 protein. The sample consists of some 900,000 distinct CDR3 sequences, more than 25% of them appearing once. This clonotype has at least ten counts. This TCR derives from a woman over 75 in good health. The sample comprised blood.

Here the CDR3 reads CSVEGPGHGYTF. CDR3 DNA: TGCAGCGTTGAAGGGCCTGGGCACGGCTACACCTTC. The J gene is TRBJ1-2, the V gene TRBV29-1; no clear D gene. Trimming cost V 1 base and J 8 bases, with 11 bases left between them. The CDR3 has 12 amino acids. Germline V gene lookup returns CDR1 SQVTM and CDR2 ANQGSEA.